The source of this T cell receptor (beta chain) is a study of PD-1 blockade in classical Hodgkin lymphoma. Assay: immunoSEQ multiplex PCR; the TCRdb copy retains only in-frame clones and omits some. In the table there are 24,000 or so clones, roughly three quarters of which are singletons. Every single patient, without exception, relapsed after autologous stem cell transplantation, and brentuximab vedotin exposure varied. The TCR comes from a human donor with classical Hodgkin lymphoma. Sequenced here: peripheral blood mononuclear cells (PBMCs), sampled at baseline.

CDR3 bases: TGTGCCAGCTCACCAGGACTAGCGGCTAGCACAGATACGCAGTATTTT. This codes for CASSPGLAASTDTQYF. The J gene is TRBJ2-3, the V gene TRBV18; 10 bases match TRBD2. CDR1 is KGHSH, CDR2 LQKENI, per germline. The CDR3 loop spans 16 amino acids. After removal of 2 bases from V and 0 bases from J, the junction contained 2 bases not matched to a gene.